This is a list of T cell receptor beta chains from one sample in a study of shared clonotypes between healthy human individuals. TCRdb's table, derived via immunoSEQ multiplex PCR, lists solely in-frame clones and lacks some. Among about 2.5 million clones listed, roughly 90% were seen once. The sample was naive CD4+ T cells from PBMCs. The origin of the receptors is a young man in good health. Some clones in this sample may be carry-over from other donors' samples. CDR3s include the opening cysteine and the closing phenylalanine or tryptophan.

j_gene,v_gene,CDR3aa
TRBJ2-3,TRBV7-3,CASSLRGSWEDTQYF
TRBJ2-7,TRBV7-2,CASSLIAYEQYF
TRBJ1-2,TRBV28,CASSSPPGGANYGYTF
TRBJ2-7,TRBV4-1,CASSQDRVGGKDYYEQYF
TRBJ2-7,TRBV28,CATIASDTYEQYF
TRBJ1-4,TRBV27,CASSLWQGENEKLFF
TRBJ2-7,TRBV7-2,CASTEGSGAYEQYF
TRBJ1-1,TRBV28,CASSTTGPSNTEAFF
TRBJ2-3,TRBV15,CATSRLLDTQYF
TRBJ2-7,TRBV6-5,CASSYLSGPYEQYF
TRBJ1-1,TRBV4-1,CASSQGVSENTEAFF
TRBJ2-2,TRBV6-1,CASSADENTGELFF
TRBJ2-7,TRBV28,CASSPRIEQYF
TRBJ2-7,TRBV5-1,CASSLPTGGASYEQYF
TRBJ2-7,TRBV19,CASSRDRGLGEQYF
TRBJ2-3,TRBV7-9,CASSSSTDTQYF
TRBJ2-5,TRBV6-1,CASSELGLADQETQYF
TRBJ2-2,TRBV6-1,CASRGWDTGELFF
TRBJ2-1,TRBV5-1,CASSLGGGDEQFF
TRBJ2-5,TRBV11-2,CASSFRVSQETQYF
TRBJ2-2,TRBV19,CATRDRGNTGELFF
TRBJ2-1,TRBV18,CASSPESGRKHEQFF
TRBJ2-2,TRBV2,CASSAEIAGELFF
TRBJ1-6,TRBV5-1,CASSLQQGADSPLHF
TRBJ2-3,TRBV7-9,CASSQARGSTDTQYF
TRBJ2-7,TRBV7-3,CASSLDASGAYEQYF
TRBJ1-5,TRBV6-1,CASSGDGGWNQPQHF
TRBJ2-7,TRBV7-9,CASSFDSGLVSDEQYF